Below, one TCR beta chain is given with its context. The antigen this receptor binds is unknown. The germline V gene (reference sequence) yields SGHNT for CDR1 and YYREEE for CDR2. From the cysteine through the phenylalanine, the CDR3 covers 19 amino acids. Only the CDR3 portion is preserved as DNA: 57 bases, with reading frame beginning at the first base. The V end loses 0 bases and the J end loses 1 base, and a stretch of 22 bases separates them. The sample belongs to a study of cytomegalovirus exposure and HLA in healthy donors (TCRdb year 2017). For the wider study: According to an earlier analysis of 587 of the donors, about 179 million T cells yielded 90 million to 140 million unique TCR beta sequences and about 300 Gb of sequence data. HLA typing covered class I and class II loci at four-digit resolution. Every discovery cohort repertoire had been produced on one sequencing platform. Rather than using new phenotypic data, the later analysis identified candidate immune exposures from TCR beta sequences and from how often those sequences occurred across donors. Donor age, sex, ethnicity and CMV serostatus were compiled together with the repertoire data. A later analysis re-examined previously published TCR beta repertoires from about 700 donors and added high-resolution HLA genotyping to investigate patterns of TCR occurrence. An early release covering some 640 HLA-typed donors comprised approximately 290 gigabases of sequencing data and about 90 million unique TCR sequences. High-throughput TCR immunosequencing, statistical association of individual TCRs with disease status, and machine learning were combined to predict cytomegalovirus infection status. In an earlier analysis of 500 to 650 of the donors, high-throughput TCR beta sequencing was used to judge whether each TCR beta V gene segment behaved as functional or pseudogenic. A later genetic analysis took genome-wide SNP genotypes for about three fifths of the 666 donors and used that subset as a discovery cohort. In addition to the first cohort of 650 to 750 subjects, a separate validation cohort of 120 different subjects was used. The study aimed to test whether signatures of past pathogen exposure could be identified by cataloging public T cell receptors. The T cell repertoires of some 670 subjects were profiled by immunosequencing and related to cytomegalovirus serostatus. Among 398 genotyped donors of the cohort, an average of approximately 240,000 unique TCR beta nucleotide sequences was sequenced per donor, of which 15% to 20% were non-productive. Because of strong linkage in the cohort, 5 or 6 DR-DQ haplotypes were treated as single units for association and clustering. Typing coverage varied by locus: roughly 629-630 donors for A, B, C, DRB1 and DQB1; around 560 for DQA1; 600 to 610 for DPA1; roughly 450 for DPB1. Among the roughly 390 genotyped donors, 75% to 90% belonged to the genetic ancestry cluster associated with self-reported Caucasian donors.

The method behind the library was the immunoSEQ multiplex PCR assay. The multiplex PCR relied on a mix of 60 forward primers for TCR Vbeta segments and 13 reverse primers for TCR Jbeta segments. Amplification of the CDR3 region of rearranged TCR beta genes was performed with a multiplex PCR assay on genomic DNA. On the Illumina HiSeq System, the amplified TCR beta libraries were sequenced as 87-base-pair reads. From the authors' description of their analysis: A later analysis tallied 75 million to 95 million unique TCR beta chains across the 650 to 750 repertoires, and approximately 12 million of those chains were shared by two or more donors. Raw reads were error-corrected and collapsed into unique sequences with a nearest-neighbor algorithm that merged closely related sequences to remove PCR and sequencing errors. To assign V, D and J gene segments, CDR3 sequences were aligned to IMGT reference sequences. Each retained sequence needed at least a six-nucleotide match to both a V gene segment and a J gene segment. Rearrangements were called productive when the CDR3 lacked stop codons and stayed in frame with V and J; all others were non-productive. Following IMGT convention, CDR3 was defined as the stretch from the second conserved V-encoded cysteine to the conserved J-encoded phenylalanine. In an earlier analysis of 550 to 650 of the donors, sequences lacking an unambiguous match to a single V gene segment were excluded. An earlier analysis of 500 to 700 of the donors classified V segments as functional when productive rearrangements were above 56.7% and as segregating when the standard deviation between donors was above 5%. A statistical classification framework was built to diagnose cytomegalovirus status from the catalog of TCR beta chain sequences. In a later analysis, V and J genes were assigned by comparing TCR nucleotide sequences against IMGT/GENE-DB human TR gene sequences. Using the TCRdist pipeline, a later analysis assigned CDR3 sequences along with most-parsimonious VDJ recombination scenarios. In a later analysis, every TCR beta chain was defined by the combination of its CDR3 amino acid sequence and its V-gene family, and reads without a unique V-gene family were dropped. As a way to deal with suspected cross-contamination and a sequencing artifact, a later analysis dropped roughly 620 nucleotide sequences that were highly shared and had low generation probability. For each public chain, a later analysis derived a clonal expansion index from normalized ranks of inferred template counts within each repertoire. In a later analysis, generation probabilities were computed using a VDJ recombination model fitted to out-of-frame rearrangements, and the results were checked against IGoR. In a later analysis, TCR-TCR, TCR-HLA and TCR-CMV co-occurrence was scored with hypergeometric tests, and a repertoire-size bias correction was applied to TCR pairs. A later analysis estimated false discovery rates by permuting HLA or CMV assignments 20 times. A later analysis grouped co-occurring TCRs with DBSCAN, adding TCRdist sequence similarity when clustering within HLA-allele-positive subsets. Repertoires with fewer than 30,000 or more than 120,000 public chains, plus five repertoires with anomalous nucleotide sharing, were excluded from co-occurrence clustering. As stored in TCRdb, this immuneACCESS dataset retains in-frame rearrangements with V and J assigned. A fraction of the clones does not appear; measured against another copy, unresolved V genes explain less than half of the discrepancy, and the remainder lacks a known reason. The V and J calls and clone size are taken from that table; D and trimming were inferred from the DNA. This specimen's table enumerates over 150,000 clones. 0.65% to 0.75% of the sample is held by the ten biggest clonotypes.

Beyond this particular receptor, the publication reports: According to the authors, the approach could potentially be generalized to other disease states and immunological phenotypes. A further reported finding was that TCR beta sequences accurately predicted the HLA-A and HLA-B alleles for most subjects in the first cohort. In an earlier analysis of 587 of the donors, most TCR beta V segments appeared in productive rearrangements about 87% or about 30% of the time, broadly matching IMGT annotations. In a later analysis, the rate of TCR association differed among HLA loci, with DRB1 alleles having the most associated TCRs and HLA-C alleles having the fewest. Across donors, most TCR sequences were observed very rarely, whereas some public TCRs were present in many individuals. In vitro tests confirmed that a few of the cytomegalovirus-associated TCR beta chains recognize cytomegalovirus antigens. The presence/absence analyses assumed that sequencing depth was roughly uniform across donors, and that assumption may not be true. In both the original and validation cohorts, the classifier was reported to diagnose cytomegalovirus status with high specificity and sensitivity. At a false discovery rate of 0.05, a later analysis linked some 17,000 TCR beta sequences to specific HLA alleles. In a later genetic analysis, a missense DCLRE1C variant was associated with V-gene and J-gene trimming of TCR beta chains, and the association was replicated in an independent cohort. The cohort was sequenced for TCR beta chains only, and without alpha or paired-chain data the features that could be detected were limited. About 17 rarely observed V segments, including chromosome 9 orphons, were excluded from the earlier analysis of several hundred of the donors because counts were too low. In a later analysis, most CMV-associated TCR beta chains were found to appear HLA-restricted, with HLA associations seemingly driven largely by CMV exposure. Linkage disequilibrium might explain the correlated functional status among segregating V segments, but an unknown experimental factor could not be excluded. The study gave a list of 150 to 200 TCR beta chains associated with cytomegalovirus. Because HLA typing was unavailable for some donors at each locus, only the typed subset was used in association tests. In a later genetic analysis, fewer N-insertions in productive TCRs were reported among donors in an Asian-associated ancestry cluster than the roughly 670-donor mean. A later analysis found that HLA-associated TCR beta chains were more clonally expanded and had lower generation probabilities than equally common non-associated chains. A later analysis reported that several top co-occurrence clusters appeared linked to parvovirus B19, influenza, CMV and Epstein-Barr virus. Immune exposure information for the cohort was limited to CMV serostatus. Some IMGT-functional V segments, including TRBV6-2 and TRBV6-3, could not be distinguished by the 87-base-pair reads and were therefore excluded. Strong co-occurrence of HLA alleles, especially DR and DQ, made assigning TCR associations to individual alleles difficult. A cluster of highly shared sequence variants was judged likely to represent a technical artifact of the sequencing pipeline.

The cohort comprised under 700 healthy bone marrow donors. Cohort members were all nominally healthy when sampled, although unrecorded immune exposures were likely present. The donor tested CMV seronegative and was one of the 352 seronegative cohort members. A peripheral blood sample was collected from each donor, and TCR beta sequencing was performed on peripheral blood mononuclear cells. Genomic DNA was extracted from the blood cell samples with the Qiagen DNeasy Blood Extraction Kit. In this chain, TRBV5-4 is recombined with TRBJ1-1; the best D guess is TRBD1, with 5 bases matching. The source of this sequence is a boy aged 5-17 years in good health and CMV-seronegative. Sequences were obtained from PBMCs. The nucleotides read TGTGCCAGCAGCTTGGCGGCGCTCCAGTCGGGACTCAAGAACACTGAAGCTTTCTTT. Its product reads: CASSLAALQSGLKNTEAFF.